This entry concerns a single TCR beta chain. What it binds is not known. This beta chain is an off-target read within a library intended for alpha chains, so its frequency means little. The data were obtained in a study of spatial heterogeneity in lung cancer. General study findings and limits: It was found that expanded intratumoral alpha and beta TCR counts tracked tumor mutation counts.

This CDR3 region has 13 residues. The ends were cut back, 2 bases at V and 4 bases at J, with 6 bases in the middle. Germline V lookup: CDR1 MNHEY, CDR2 SVGAGI. Time point noted: sample taken at primary tumor resection. TCRdb independently ran MiXCR on the 5' RACE reads; one entry per CDR3 protein. The table shows approximately 3,700 distinct CDR3 sequences, with approximately 28% occurring only once. The clonotype comes from a male donor with early-stage non-small cell lung cancer. The V gene is TRBV6-5, the J gene TRBJ1-3; the D gene is possibly TRBD1 (5 bases). This specimen consisted of lung tumor tissue, obtained at surgery. In DNA, the CDR3 is TGTGCCAGCAGTTACGGGGGGGGAAACACCATATATTTT. Amino acid sequence: CASSYGGGNTIYF.